This T cell receptor beta chain comes out of a study of CD4 T cells in relation to SARS-CoV-2 and coronaviruses. Study context: PBMCs were cultured with antigen for roughly 11 days before TCR beta sequencing. Crossreactive spike epitopes shared across donors were mapped to their HLA restriction. Convalescent patients were 8 males and a few females; two were Hispanic.

V shed 10 bases and J shed 2 bases, with 11 bases lying between them. The CDR3 contains 13 residues. The germline V gene encodes CDR1 WSHSY and CDR2 SAAADI. Naive or memory CD4+ cells were cultured 1:1 with T cell-depleted PBMCs plus CEF. Remarks on this clone: What it recognizes is unknown.

The protocol was immunoSEQ multiplex PCR, while the TCRdb copy is restricted to in-frame clones and leaves out a portion. The sample shows about 40,000 clones, approximately 80% of them seen only once. V usage is TRBV10-2 and J usage is TRBJ1-4; D is perhaps TRBD1 (6 bases). The sequence derives from an adult with COVID-19. The specimen sequenced was memory CD4+ T cells from PBMCs, cultured in vitro. Here the CDR3 reads CATRDRTNEKLFF. DNA for the CDR3: TGCGCCACCCGCGACAGGACTAATGAAAAACTGTTTTTT.